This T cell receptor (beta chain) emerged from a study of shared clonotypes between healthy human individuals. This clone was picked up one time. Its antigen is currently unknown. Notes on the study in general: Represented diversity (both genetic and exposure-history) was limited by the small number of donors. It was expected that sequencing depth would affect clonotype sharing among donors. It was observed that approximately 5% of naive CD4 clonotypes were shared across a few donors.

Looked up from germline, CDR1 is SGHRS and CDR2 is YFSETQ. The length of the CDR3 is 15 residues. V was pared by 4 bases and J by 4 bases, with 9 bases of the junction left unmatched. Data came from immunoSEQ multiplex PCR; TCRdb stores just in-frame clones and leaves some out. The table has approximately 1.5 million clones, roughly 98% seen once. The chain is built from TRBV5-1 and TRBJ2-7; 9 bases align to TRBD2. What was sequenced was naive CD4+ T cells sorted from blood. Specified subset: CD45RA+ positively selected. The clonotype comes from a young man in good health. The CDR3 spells CASSPGTSMMYEQYF. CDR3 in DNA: TGCGCCAGCAGCCCCGGGACTAGCATGATGTACGAGCAGTACTTC.